The clone carrying this T cell receptor (beta chain) was observed a single time. Its target is not known. TCRdb keeps only in-frame clones here, not all; method: immunoSEQ multiplex PCR. In the table there are some 54,000 clones, around four fifths of which are singletons. CDR3 length: 15 residues. Germline V gene sequence: CDR1 LNHDA, CDR2 SQIVND (reference sequence). V lost 5 bases, J lost 3 bases, and 16 bases lay in between. This specimen comes from a study of OX40 agonist ivuxolimab in advanced cancers. Background on the study: The mean age was about 57 years, ranging from 23 to 79, with more than 70% of participants male. Among those treated, three patients had partial responses, one with hepatocellular carcinoma and two with cutaneous melanoma. Study-wide points: On average, CD8+ T cells showed a greater number of expanded clones than CD4+. Specificity for antigen went undetermined in the expanded peripheral T cells.

The receptor was derived from an adult with an advanced solid tumor such as melanoma, head and neck, liver or kidney cancer. The sample here was CD4+ or CD8+ T cells sorted from blood, taken in a trial of the OX40 agonist ivuxolimab. The chain links TRBV19 to TRBJ1-2; D is perhaps TRBD1 (5 bases). CDR3 sequence: CASSPPGGDDYGYTF. The CDR3 bases are TGTGCCAGTAGTCCTCCCGGGGGAGATGACTATGGCTACACCTTC.